These 23 T cell receptor beta chains share one sample of origin, sequenced in a study of cytomegalovirus exposure and HLA in healthy donors. PCR was performed using 60 Vbeta and 13 Jbeta primers. Sequencing used immunoSEQ multiplex PCR; TCRdb keeps in-frame clones, though not all of them. The sample table includes tens of thousands of clones. The sequenced sample consisted of PBMCs. The source is a male donor in good health and CMV-seronegative.

The CDR3 DNA reads as TGCGCCAGCAGCCCTCGACAGGGGCATTCCGACAATGAGCAGTTCTTC. Protein sequence: CASSPRQGHSDNEQFF. The chain couples TRBV5-1 to TRBJ2-1, with 8 bases aligning to TRBD1. The CDR3 is made up of 16 amino acids. V trimming: 4 bases; J trimming: 5 bases; junction bases outside the gene matches: 11. CDR1 is SGHRS and CDR2 is YFSETQ in the germline V gene.

The CDR3 DNA is TGTGCCAGCTCACCACCAGAGACTAGCGGGAGAGGCACAGATACGCAGTATTTT. This codes for CASSPPETSGRGTDTQYF. The chain uses TRBV18 and TRBJ2-3, with 12 nucleotides matching TRBD2. CDR3 length: 18 residues. Trimming removed 0 bases from V and 1 base from J; junction bases left unmatched: 5. The germline CDR1 and CDR2 sequences are KGHSH and LQKENI.

The chain combines TRBV6-5 with TRBJ2-1, with unresolved D. V lost 0 bases and J 3 bases, leaving 12 bases between the germline ends. Germline V gene sequence: CDR1 MNHEY, CDR2 SVGAGI. The CDR3 totals 16 residues. CDR3 DNA: TGTGCCAGCAGTTACTCGCTGGCTAGTCTCTACAATGAGCAGTTCTTC. It translates to CASSYSLASLYNEQFF.

This chain uses TRBV5-1 with TRBJ1-2, with 8 bases fitting TRBD1. J lost 8 bases, V lost 0 bases, and 9 bases had no gene match. The CDR3 extends over 15 amino acids. Germline values: CDR1 SGHRS, CDR2 YFSETQ. The CDR3 loop is CASSLDRDRPRGYTF. The DNA of the CDR3 is TGCGCCAGCAGCTTGGACCGGGACAGGCCCAGGGGCTACACCTTC.

This chain links TRBV19 with TRBJ2-1; 7 nucleotides align to TRBD2. Germline assignment: CDR1 LNHDA and CDR2 SQIVND (reference sequence). V lost 6 bases, J lost 3 bases, and 2 bases stayed unmatched. This CDR3 is 13 amino acids long. The CDR3: CASSGRLYNEQFF. The CDR3 nucleotides are TGTGCCAGTAGCGGGAGGCTCTACAATGAGCAGTTCTTC.

The chain has TRBV6-6 and TRBJ1-2; 9 nucleotides agree with TRBD1. The CDR3 covers 16 residues. Germline V CDR1 and CDR2: MNHNY, SVGAGI (reference sequence). The trim removed 5 bases at V and 2 bases at J, leaving 9 bases unmatched. The CDR3 sequence is CASSHFRTGANYGYTF. The CDR3 nucleotides are TGTGCCAGCAGTCACTTCCGGACAGGGGCGAACTATGGCTACACCTTC.

The rearrangement uses TRBV5-1 and TRBJ2-7, with 10 bases lining up with TRBD2. The J segment lost 2 bases and the V segment lost 2 bases, leaving 13 bases of the junction unmatched. Germline CDR1 reads SGHRS; CDR2 reads YFSETQ. The CDR3 has 18 amino acids. DNA for the CDR3: TGCGCCAGCAGCTTCACTATCCGCGGGACTAGCGAAGCCTACGAGCAGTACTTC. Its protein product is CASSFTIRGTSEAYEQYF.

This chain joins TRBV28 and TRBJ1-3; D ambiguous. Germline V gives CDR1 MDHEN, CDR2 SYDVKM. CDR3 size: 12 residues. Trimming shortened V by 3 bases and J by 7 bases, and 7 bases separated the two germline ends. The CDR3 sequence: CASSFEENTIYF. The CDR3 DNA is TGTGCCAGCAGTTTTGAGGAGAACACCATATATTTT.

This sequence joins TRBV27 and TRBJ2-7, with D possibly matching TRBD1 (7 bases). Trimming stripped 4 bases from V and 3 bases from J, with 22 bases between. The germline V gene encodes CDR1 MNHEY and CDR2 SMNVEV (reference sequence). The CDR3 is 17 residues long. CDR3 region: CASSSILPGGTHYEQYF. The CDR3 DNA follows: TGTGCCAGCAGTTCAATCCTCCCAGGGGGGACCCACTACGAGCAGTACTTC.

The chain has TRBV5-6 and TRBJ2-7; D gene unclear. Germline lookup yields CDR1 SGHDT and CDR2 YYEEEE. The CDR3 is made up of 13 amino acids. V lost 2 bases and J lost 2, with 8 bases in between. CDR3 sequence (DNA): TGTGCCAGCAGCTTTGCTACCCCCTACGAGCAGTACTTC. Translation gives CASSFATPYEQYF.

The V call is TRBV2, the J call TRBJ1-1, with TRBD1 matching 8 bases. The CDR3 spans 15 residues. V lost 4 bases to trimming and J lost 6 bases; unmatched junction nucleotides: 10. Per germline, CDR1 SNHLY and CDR2 FYNNEI. The CDR3 nucleotides are TGTGCCAGCAGTGCTCACGGGACAGGAGTACCTGAAGCTTTCTTT. Translating it yields CASSAHGTGVPEAFF. Full variable domain (rest looked up from reference TRBV2 and TRBJ1-1): EPEVTQTPSHQVTQMGQEVILRCVPISNHLYFYWYRQILGQKVEFLVSFYNNEISEKSEIFDDQFSVERPDGSNFTLKIRSTKLEDSAMYFCASSAHGTGVPEAFFGQGTRLTVV.

The V gene is TRBV5-6, the J gene TRBJ2-7; D possibly corresponds to TRBD1 (6 bases). The CDR3 extends over 15 amino acids. Germline lookup yields CDR1 SGHDT and CDR2 YYEEEE. The V and J ends lost 0 bases and 4 bases respectively, with 14 bases between them. This CDR3 is CASSLARGRGYEQYF. The CDR3 DNA follows: TGTGCCAGCAGCTTGGCCCGGGGCAGGGGTTACGAGCAGTACTTC.

The chain combines TRBV5-4 with TRBJ2-7; D possibly corresponds to TRBD2 (6 bases). V shed 0 bases and J shed 3 bases, with 13 bases lying between them. The length of the CDR3 is 15 residues. In germline, CDR1 is SGHNT, CDR2 YYREEE (reference sequence). DNA of the CDR3: TGTGCCAGCAGCTTGGATAGCGGAGTAGGCTACGAGCAGTACTTC. Its protein is CASSLDSGVGYEQYF.

The chain uses TRBV29-1 and TRBJ2-7; TRBD2 matches 7 bases. Germline V CDR1 and CDR2: SQVTM, ANQGSEA. Germline trimming cut 7 bases from V and 2 bases from J; bases unmatched to any gene: 11. The CDR3 consists of 14 residues. In nucleotides, the CDR3 is TGCAGCGCAATGGGGGGGGGTCAGGCCTACGAGCAGTACTTC. It translates to CSAMGGGQAYEQYF.

The chain employs TRBV2 and TRBJ1-1; a possible D gene is TRBD1 (5 bases). CDR1 is SNHLY, CDR2 FYNNEI, per germline. This CDR3 has 14 residues. V lost 4 bases to trimming and J lost 2 bases, with 11 bases between them. Here the CDR3 DNA reads TGTGCCAGCAGTGGGTCACAGGCAAACACTGAAGCTTTCTTT. Encoded protein: CASSGSQANTEAFF.

The chain combines TRBV29-1 with TRBJ2-7, with 8 bases lining up with TRBD1. Germline values: CDR1 SQVTM, CDR2 ANQGSEA. Trimming cost V 8 bases and J 7 bases; bases outside gene matches: 7. The CDR3 loop spans 11 amino acids. Written as DNA, the CDR3 is TGCAGCAGTCAGGGGGCAAGGGAGCAGTACTTC. Residues: CSSQGAREQYF.

V and J are TRBV15 and TRBJ2-7; D perhaps matches TRBD1 (6 bases). The ends were cut back, 1 base at V and 2 bases at J, with 9 bases in the middle. Germline V gene sequence: CDR1 LNHNV, CDR2 YYDKDF (reference sequence). This CDR3 comprises 14 residues. This CDR3 reads CATSRAQGPYEQYF. The DNA of the CDR3 is TGTGCCACCAGCAGAGCCCAGGGGCCCTACGAGCAGTACTTC.

V gene TRBV4-3 combines with J gene TRBJ2-7, with 14 positions matching TRBD2. The CDR3 extends over 18 amino acids. V trimming: 4 bases; J trimming: 1 base; junction bases outside the gene matches: 9. Germline V gene sequence: CDR1 LGHNA, CDR2 YSLEER. CDR3 DNA sequence: TGCGCCAGCAGCCGTTTCGGGACTAGCGGGAGTGGATCCTACGAGCAGTACTTC. This encodes CASSRFGTSGSGSYEQYF.

The genes are TRBV7-9 and TRBJ2-7; D remains unclear. Germline assignment: CDR1 SEHNR and CDR2 FQNEAQ (reference sequence). This CDR3 spans 11 amino acids. V was cut by 4 bases and J by 6 bases, with 7 bases left in between. In nucleotides, the CDR3 is TGTGCCAGCAGCTCTAACGGCGAGCAGTACTTC. Encoded protein: CASSSNGEQYF.

The genes are TRBV6-5 and TRBJ1-2; 8 bases agree with TRBD1. The CDR3 runs 12 residues. The V and J ends lost 5 bases and 8 bases, in that order; junction bases with no gene match: 4. Germline V gene sequence: CDR1 MNHEY, CDR2 SVGAGI. The CDR3 DNA is TGTGCCAGCAGTAAACAGGGGGAAGGCTACACCTTC. Residues: CASSKQGEGYTF.

The chain has TRBV7-8 and TRBJ2-1; D might be TRBD2 (5 bases). This CDR3 is 13 amino acids long. Germline lookup yields CDR1 SGHVS and CDR2 FQNEAQ. The germline V and J ends were trimmed by 9 bases and 2 bases, with 11 bases remaining between them. The DNA of the CDR3 is TGTGCCAGTAAGCGGCGGGCCTACAATGAGCAGTTCTTC. As protein: CASKRRAYNEQFF.

The chain carries TRBV18 and TRBJ2-1; 11 nucleotides line up with TRBD2. There are 17 residues in the CDR3. With 0 bases clipped from V and 5 bases from J, the junction kept 6 bases outside the gene matches. Germline V gene lookup returns CDR1 KGHSH and CDR2 LQKENI. Here the CDR3 DNA reads TGTGCCAGCTCACCACCGACTAGCGGGAAGGGGGACAATGAGCAGTTCTTC. As protein: CASSPPTSGKGDNEQFF.

This chain joins TRBV7-6 and TRBJ2-5; TRBD1 matches at 7 bases. The CDR3 is 15 residues long. Unmatched junction bases numbered 13, after V lost 4 bases and J lost 8 bases. Germline V CDR1 and CDR2: SGHVS, FNYEAQ. The CDR3 region is CASSSSPGTASTQYF. Here the CDR3 DNA reads TGTGCCAGCAGCTCCTCCCCCGGGACAGCCTCAACCCAGTACTTC.